This T cell receptor beta chain was found in a study of T cell responses to AZD1222 COVID-19 vaccine. Study results and limitations: The study identified only five or six AZD1222 recipients as seropositive at baseline. Spike-specific TCR breadth and depth both grew after two AZD1222 doses. The donor group comprised mostly white British people and more females; the analysis possibly underestimated clonal diversity.

Pooled samples include second doses given at about 4 or 12 weeks. Clones were read by immunoSEQ multiplex PCR, and TCRdb kept only the in-frame ones, dropping some. The table lists tens of thousands of clones, 90% of them singletons, with over 1.3% in the top ten. The table lists this clone with a few counts. Its cognate antigen is unknown. There are 13 residues in the CDR3. V shed 7 bases and J shed 9 bases, with 16 bases lying between them. Per germline, CDR1 MNHEY and CDR2 SVGAGI. This chain connects TRBV6-5 to TRBJ1-5; D is possibly TRBD1 (5 bases). This TCR was sampled from an adult who received the AZD1222 COVID-19 vaccine. Source: peripheral blood, taken 28 days after the second AZD1222 dose. The CDR3 reads CASTSRTGRPQHF. DNA of the CDR3: TGTGCCAGCACTTCAAGGACGGGGCGGCCCCAGCATTTT.